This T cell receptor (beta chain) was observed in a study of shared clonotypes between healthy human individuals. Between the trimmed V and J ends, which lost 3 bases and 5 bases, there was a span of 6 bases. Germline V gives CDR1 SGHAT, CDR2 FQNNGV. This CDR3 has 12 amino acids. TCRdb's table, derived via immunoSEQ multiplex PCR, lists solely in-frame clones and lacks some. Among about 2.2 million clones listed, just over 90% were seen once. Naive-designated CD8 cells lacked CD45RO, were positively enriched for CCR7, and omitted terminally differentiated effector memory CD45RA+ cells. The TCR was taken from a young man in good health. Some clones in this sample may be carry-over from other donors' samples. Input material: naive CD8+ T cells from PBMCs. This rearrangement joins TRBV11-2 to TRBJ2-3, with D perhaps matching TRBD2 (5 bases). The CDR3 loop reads CASSLTIDTQYF. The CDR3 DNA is TGTGCCAGCAGCTTGACTATAGATACGCAGTATTTT. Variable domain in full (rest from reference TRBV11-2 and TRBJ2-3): EAGVAQSPRYKIIEKRQSVAFWCNPISGHATLYWYQQILGQGPKLLIQFQNNGVVDDSQLPKDRFSAERLKGVDSTLKIQPAKLEDSAVYLCASSLTIDTQYFGPGTRLTVL.